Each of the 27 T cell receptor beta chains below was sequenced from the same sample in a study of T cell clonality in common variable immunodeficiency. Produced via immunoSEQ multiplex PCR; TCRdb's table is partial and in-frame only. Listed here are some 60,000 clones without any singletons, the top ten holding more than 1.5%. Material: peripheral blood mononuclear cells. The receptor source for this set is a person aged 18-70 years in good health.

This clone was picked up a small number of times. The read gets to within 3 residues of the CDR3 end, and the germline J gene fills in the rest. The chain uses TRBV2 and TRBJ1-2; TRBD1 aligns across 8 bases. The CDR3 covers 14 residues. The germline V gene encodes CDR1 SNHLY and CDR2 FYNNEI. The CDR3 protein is CASSVRTGSNEYTF. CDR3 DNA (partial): TGTGCCAGCAGTGTTAGGACAGGGAGTAATGAG.

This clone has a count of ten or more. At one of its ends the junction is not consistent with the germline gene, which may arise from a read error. CDR3 sequence: CASSQALAGVTGELFF. Incomplete CDR3 DNA: TGCGCCAGCAGCCAAGCACTAGCGGGAGTTACCGGGGAG. This chain uses TRBV4-2 with TRBJ2-2; 11 positions agree with TRBD2. The read stops 3 residues short of the end of the CDR3; the missing end is completed from the germline J gene. Germline CDR1 and CDR2: LGHNA and YNFKEQ. This CDR3 is 16 amino acids long.

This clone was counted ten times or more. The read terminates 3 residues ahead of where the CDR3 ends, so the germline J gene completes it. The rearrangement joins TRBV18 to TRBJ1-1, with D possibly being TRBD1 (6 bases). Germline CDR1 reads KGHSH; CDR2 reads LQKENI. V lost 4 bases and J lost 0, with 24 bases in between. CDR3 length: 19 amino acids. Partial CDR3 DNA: TGTGCCAGCTCACTTAACACCGACAGGACGGAGCTACTGAACACTGAA. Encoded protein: CASSLNTDRTELLNTE. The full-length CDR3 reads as CASSLNTDRTELLNTEAFF.

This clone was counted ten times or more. CDR3 DNA, as far as it was read: TGTGCCAGCAGCTTGGAGAACGGCTACGAG. It translates to CASSLENGYE. The CDR3 in its entirety is CASSLENGYEQYF. The chain has TRBV5-6 and TRBJ2-7; no definite D call. The CDR3 end falls 3 residues outside the read, so it is completed with the germline J gene. The germline V gene encodes CDR1 SGHDT and CDR2 YYEEEE. The CDR3 is 13 residues long. V lost 0 bases to trimming and J lost 3 bases, with 7 bases between them.

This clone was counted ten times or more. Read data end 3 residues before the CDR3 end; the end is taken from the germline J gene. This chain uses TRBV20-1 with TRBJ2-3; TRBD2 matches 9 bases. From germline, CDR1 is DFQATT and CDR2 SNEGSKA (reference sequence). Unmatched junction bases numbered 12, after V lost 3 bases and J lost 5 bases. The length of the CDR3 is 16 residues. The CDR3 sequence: CSARGLAGSFRDTQYF. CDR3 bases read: TGCAGTGCTAGGGGGCTAGCGGGAAGTTTCAGAGATACG.

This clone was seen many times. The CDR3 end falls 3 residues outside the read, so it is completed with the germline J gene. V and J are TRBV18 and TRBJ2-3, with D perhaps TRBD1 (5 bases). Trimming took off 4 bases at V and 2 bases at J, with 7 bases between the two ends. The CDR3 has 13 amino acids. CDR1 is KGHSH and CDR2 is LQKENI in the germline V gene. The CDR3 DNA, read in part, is TGTGCCAGCTCACTGACAGTCACAGATACG. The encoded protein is CASSLTVTDT. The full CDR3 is CASSLTVTDTQYF. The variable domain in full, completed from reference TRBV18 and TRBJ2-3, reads NAGVMQNPRHLVRRRGQEARLRCSPMKGHSHVYWYRQLPEEGLKFMVYLQKENIIDESGMPKERFSAEFPKEGPSILRIQQVVRGDSAAYFCASSLTVTDTQYFGPGTRLTVL.

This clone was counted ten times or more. CDR3 DNA, as far as it was read: TGCAGTGCCAACGGAGGTAGCGGACCTTCTAACGACTTCACAGATACG. Amino acids: CSANGGSGPSNDFTDT. The CDR3 reads in full as CSANGGSGPSNDFTDTQYF. The chain links TRBV20-1 to TRBJ2-3; tentatively, D is TRBD2 (6 bases). The CDR3 goes on 3 residues after the read ends, and that part is filled in from the germline J gene. Germline V gene sequence: CDR1 DFQATT, CDR2 SNEGSKA (reference sequence). The length of the CDR3 is 19 residues. The ends were cut back, 6 bases at V and 2 bases at J, with 30 bases in the middle.

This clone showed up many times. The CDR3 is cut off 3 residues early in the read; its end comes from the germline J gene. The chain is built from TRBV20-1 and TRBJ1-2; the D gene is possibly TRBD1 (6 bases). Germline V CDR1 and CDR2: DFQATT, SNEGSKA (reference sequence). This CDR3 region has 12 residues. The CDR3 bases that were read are TGCAGTGCCAGTGGGGGGGCTGGCGGC. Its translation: CSASGGAGG. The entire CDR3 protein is CSASGGAGGYTF.

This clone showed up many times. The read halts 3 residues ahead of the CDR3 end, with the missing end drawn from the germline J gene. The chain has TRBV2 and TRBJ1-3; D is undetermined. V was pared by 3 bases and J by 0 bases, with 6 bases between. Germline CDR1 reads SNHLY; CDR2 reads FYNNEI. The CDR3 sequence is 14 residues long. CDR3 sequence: CASSDGYSGNTIYF. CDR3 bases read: TGTGCCAGCAGTGACGGTTACTCTGGAAACACC.

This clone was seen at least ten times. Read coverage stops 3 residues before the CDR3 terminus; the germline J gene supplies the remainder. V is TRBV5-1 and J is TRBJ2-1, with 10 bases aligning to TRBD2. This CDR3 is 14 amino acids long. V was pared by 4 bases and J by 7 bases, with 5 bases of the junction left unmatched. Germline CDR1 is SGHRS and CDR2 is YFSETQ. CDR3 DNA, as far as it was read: TGCGCCAGCAGCATCTGGACTAGCGGAAATGAG. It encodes CASSIWTSGNE. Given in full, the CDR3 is CASSIWTSGNEQFF.

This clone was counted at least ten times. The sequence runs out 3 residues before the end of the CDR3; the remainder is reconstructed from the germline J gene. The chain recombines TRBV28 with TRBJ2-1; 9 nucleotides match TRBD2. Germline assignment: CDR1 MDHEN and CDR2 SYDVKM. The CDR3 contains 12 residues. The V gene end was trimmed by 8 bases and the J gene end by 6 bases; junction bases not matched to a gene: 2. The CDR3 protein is CASGTSFNEQFF. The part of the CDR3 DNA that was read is TGTGCCAGCGGGACTAGCTTCAATGAG.

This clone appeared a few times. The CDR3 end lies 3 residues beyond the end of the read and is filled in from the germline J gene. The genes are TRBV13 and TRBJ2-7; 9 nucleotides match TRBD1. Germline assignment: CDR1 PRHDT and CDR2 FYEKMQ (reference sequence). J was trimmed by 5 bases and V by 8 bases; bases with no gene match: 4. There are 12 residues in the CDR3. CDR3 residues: CASGQGLNEQYF. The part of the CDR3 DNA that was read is TGTGCCAGCGGACAGGGGTTGAACGAG.

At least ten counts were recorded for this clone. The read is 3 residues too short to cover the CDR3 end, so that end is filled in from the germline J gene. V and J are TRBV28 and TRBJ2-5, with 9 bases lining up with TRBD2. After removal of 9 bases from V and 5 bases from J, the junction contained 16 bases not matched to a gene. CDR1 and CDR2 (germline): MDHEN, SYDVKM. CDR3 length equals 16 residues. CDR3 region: CASRPTFSGSQETQYF. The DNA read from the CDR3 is TGTGCCAGTAGGCCGACGTTTAGCGGGAGCCAGGAGACC.

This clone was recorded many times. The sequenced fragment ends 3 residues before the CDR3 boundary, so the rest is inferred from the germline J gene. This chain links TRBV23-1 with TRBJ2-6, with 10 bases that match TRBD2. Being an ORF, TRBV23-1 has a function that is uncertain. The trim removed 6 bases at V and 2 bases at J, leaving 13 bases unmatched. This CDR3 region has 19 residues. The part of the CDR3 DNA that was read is TGCGCCAGCAGACCCAACCCTGCGAGCGGGAGGGCTGGGGCCAACGTC. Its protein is CASRPNPASGRAGANV. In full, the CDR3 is CASRPNPASGRAGANVLTF.

CDR3 bases read: TGTGCCAGCAGTGACAGGGCGTGGGAAAAA. Amino acids: CASSDRAWEK. The full CDR3 protein is CASSDRAWEKLFF. The chain combines TRBV6-1 with TRBJ1-4, with a tentative D call TRBD1 (5 bases). The CDR3 goes on 3 residues after the read ends, and that part is filled in from the germline J gene. Trimming removed 3 bases from V and 8 bases from J, with 10 bases in between. The CDR3 has 13 residues. Germline V gene data show CDR1 as MNHNS and CDR2 as SASEGT.

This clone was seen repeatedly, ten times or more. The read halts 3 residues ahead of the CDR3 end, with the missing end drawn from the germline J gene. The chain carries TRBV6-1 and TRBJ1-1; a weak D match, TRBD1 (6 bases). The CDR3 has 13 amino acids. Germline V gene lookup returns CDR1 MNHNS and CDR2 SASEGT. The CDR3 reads CASSENRAGEAFF. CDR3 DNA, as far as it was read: TGTGCCAGCAGTGAAAACAGGGCGGGAGAA.

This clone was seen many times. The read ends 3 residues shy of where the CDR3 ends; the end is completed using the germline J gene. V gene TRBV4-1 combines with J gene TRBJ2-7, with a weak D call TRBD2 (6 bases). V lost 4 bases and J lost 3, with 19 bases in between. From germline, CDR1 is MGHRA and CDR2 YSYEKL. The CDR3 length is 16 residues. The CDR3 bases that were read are TGCGCCAGCAGCCGCTACAAGGGACTTAAGGGCTACGAG. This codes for CASSRYKGLKGYE. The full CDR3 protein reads CASSRYKGLKGYEQYF.

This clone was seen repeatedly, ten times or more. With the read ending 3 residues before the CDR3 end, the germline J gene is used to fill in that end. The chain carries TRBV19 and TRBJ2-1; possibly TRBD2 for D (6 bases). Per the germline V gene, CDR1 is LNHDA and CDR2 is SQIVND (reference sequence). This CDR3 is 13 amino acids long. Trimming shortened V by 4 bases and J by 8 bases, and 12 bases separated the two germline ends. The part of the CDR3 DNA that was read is TGTGCCAGTAGTAGTACCCTAGCGCATGAG. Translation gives CASSSTLAHE. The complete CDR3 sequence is CASSSTLAHEQFF.

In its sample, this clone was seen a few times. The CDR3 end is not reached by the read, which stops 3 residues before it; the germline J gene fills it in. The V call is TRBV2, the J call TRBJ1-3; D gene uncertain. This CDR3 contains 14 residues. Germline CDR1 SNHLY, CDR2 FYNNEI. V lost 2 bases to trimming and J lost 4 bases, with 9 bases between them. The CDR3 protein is CASSENAGGNTIYF. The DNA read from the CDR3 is TGTGCCAGCAGTGAAAATGCGGGCGGAAACACC.

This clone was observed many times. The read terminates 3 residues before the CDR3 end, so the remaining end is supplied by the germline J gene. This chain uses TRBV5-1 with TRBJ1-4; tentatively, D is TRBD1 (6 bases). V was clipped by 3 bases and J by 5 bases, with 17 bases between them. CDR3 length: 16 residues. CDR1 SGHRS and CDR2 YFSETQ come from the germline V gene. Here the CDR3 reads CASSSEPGHGNEKLFF. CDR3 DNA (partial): TGCGCCAGCAGCTCTGAACCGGGACACGGCAATGAAAAA.

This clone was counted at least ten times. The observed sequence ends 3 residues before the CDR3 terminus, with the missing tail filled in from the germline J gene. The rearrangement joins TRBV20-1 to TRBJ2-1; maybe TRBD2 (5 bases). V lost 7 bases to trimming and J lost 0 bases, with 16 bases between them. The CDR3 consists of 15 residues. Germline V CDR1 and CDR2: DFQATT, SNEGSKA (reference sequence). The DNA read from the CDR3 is TGCAGTGTTCGCACTACTAGTCGCTCCTACAATGAG. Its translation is CSVRTTSRSYNE. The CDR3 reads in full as CSVRTTSRSYNEQFF.

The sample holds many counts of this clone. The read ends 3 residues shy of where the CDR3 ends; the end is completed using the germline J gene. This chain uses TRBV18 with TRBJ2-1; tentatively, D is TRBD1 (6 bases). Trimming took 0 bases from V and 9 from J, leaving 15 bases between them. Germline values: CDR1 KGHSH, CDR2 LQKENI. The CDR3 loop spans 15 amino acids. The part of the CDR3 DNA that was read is TGTGCCAGCTCACCACCGGGGGCCGAATGGGGTGAG. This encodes CASSPPGAEWGE. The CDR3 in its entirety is CASSPPGAEWGEQFF.

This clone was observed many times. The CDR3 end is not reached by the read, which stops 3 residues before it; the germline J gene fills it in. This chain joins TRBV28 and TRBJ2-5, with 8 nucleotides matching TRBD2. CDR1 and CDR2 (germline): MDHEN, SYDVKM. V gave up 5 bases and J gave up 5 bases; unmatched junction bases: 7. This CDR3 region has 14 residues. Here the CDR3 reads CASSQAGVGETQYF. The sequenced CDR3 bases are TGTGCCAGCAGTCAAGCGGGAGTCGGGGAGACC.

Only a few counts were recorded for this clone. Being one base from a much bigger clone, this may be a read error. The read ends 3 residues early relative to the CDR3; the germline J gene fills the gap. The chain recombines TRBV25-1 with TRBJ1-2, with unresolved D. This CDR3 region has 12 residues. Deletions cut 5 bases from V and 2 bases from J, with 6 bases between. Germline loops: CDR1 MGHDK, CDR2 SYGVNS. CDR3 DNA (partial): TGTGCCAGCAGTCCCGGGAACTATGGC. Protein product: CASSPGNYG. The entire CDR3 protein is CASSPGNYGYTF.

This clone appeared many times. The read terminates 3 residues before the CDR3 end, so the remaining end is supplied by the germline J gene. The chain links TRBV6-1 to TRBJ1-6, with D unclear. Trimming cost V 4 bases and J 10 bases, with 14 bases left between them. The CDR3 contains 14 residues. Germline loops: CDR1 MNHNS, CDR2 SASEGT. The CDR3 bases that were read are TGTGCCAGCAGTGGAGGTCTCAATCCGTCACCC. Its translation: CASSGGLNPSP. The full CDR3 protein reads CASSGGLNPSPLHF.

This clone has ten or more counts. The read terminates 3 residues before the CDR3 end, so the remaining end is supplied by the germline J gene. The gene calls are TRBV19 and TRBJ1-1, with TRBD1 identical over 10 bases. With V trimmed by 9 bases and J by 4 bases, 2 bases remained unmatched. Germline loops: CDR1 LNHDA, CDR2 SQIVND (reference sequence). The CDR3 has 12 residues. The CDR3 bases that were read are TGTGCCAGCGGGACAGGGGCCACTGAA. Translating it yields CASGTGATE. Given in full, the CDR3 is CASGTGATEAFF.

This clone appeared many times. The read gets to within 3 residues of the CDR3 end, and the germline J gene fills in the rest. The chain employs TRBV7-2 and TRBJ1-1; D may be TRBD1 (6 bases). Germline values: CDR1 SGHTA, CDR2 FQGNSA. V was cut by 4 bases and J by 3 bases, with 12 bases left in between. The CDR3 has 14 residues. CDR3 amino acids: CASSWGGAYTEAFF. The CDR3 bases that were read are TGTGCCAGCAGCTGGGGGGGGGCTTACACTGAA. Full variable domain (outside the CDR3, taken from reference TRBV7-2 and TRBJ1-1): GAGVSQSPSNKVTEKGKDVELRCDPISGHTALYWYRQSLGQGLEFLIYFQGNSAPDKSGLPSDRFSAERTGGSVSTLTIQRTQQEDSAVYLCASSWGGAYTEAFFGQGTRLTVV.